These 30 T cell receptor beta chains were all obtained from the same sample, sequenced in a study of shared clonotypes between healthy human individuals. The repertoire was sequenced with immunoSEQ multiplex PCR; TCRdb's copy has only in-frame clones and lacks some. The data hold about 2.3 million clones, with just under 95% observed a single time. Sample: naive CD4+ T cells from PBMCs. The subset is: CD45RA+ positively selected. These receptors were obtained from a man between 18 and 35 years old in good health. Some clones in this sample may be carry-over from other donors' samples.

The chain couples TRBV5-1 to TRBJ1-2; no firm D call. Per the germline V gene, CDR1 is SGHRS and CDR2 is YFSETQ. This CDR3 comprises 15 residues. V was pared by 4 bases and J by 4 bases, with 17 bases between. This CDR3 reads CASSPGGTGIYGYTF. The CDR3 region has the DNA TGCGCCAGCAGCCCGGGTGGAACGGGGATCTATGGCTACACCTTC.

The V call is TRBV5-6, the J call TRBJ2-3; no definite D call. CDR3 size: 13 residues. CDR1 and CDR2 (germline): SGHDT, YYEEEE. V was pared by 1 base and J by 0 bases, with 3 bases between. CDR3 nucleotides: TGTGCCAGCAGCTTGAAGAGCACAGATACGCAGTATTTT. Its translation is CASSLKSTDTQYF. The complete variable domain, with remaining parts taken from reference TRBV5-6 and TRBJ2-3, reads DAGVTQSPTHLIKTRGQQVTLRCSPKSGHDTVSWYQQALGQGPQFIFQYYEEEERQRGNFPDRFSGHQFPNYSSELNVNALLLGDSALYLCASSLKSTDTQYFGPGTRLTVL.

V usage is TRBV4-2 and J usage is TRBJ1-3; D perhaps matches TRBD1 (6 bases). There are 18 residues in the CDR3. Per germline, CDR1 LGHNA and CDR2 YNFKEQ. Trimming shortened V by 0 bases and J by 2 bases, and 17 bases separated the two germline ends. Here the CDR3 DNA reads TGTGCCAGCAGCCAAGATCTCCGGGGGCCTGCGGCTGGAAACACCATATATTTT. Encoded protein: CASSQDLRGPAAGNTIYF.

This sequence joins TRBV7-9 and TRBJ2-5, with TRBD2 identical over 7 bases. The V gene end was trimmed by 6 bases and the J gene end by 4 bases; junction bases not matched to a gene: 8. The CDR3 is made up of 14 amino acids. CDR1 and CDR2 (germline): SEHNR, FQNEAQ (reference sequence). The CDR3 protein is CASRSGRAGETQYF. The CDR3 nucleotides read TGTGCCAGCAGGTCGGGGAGGGCCGGAGAGACCCAGTACTTC.

To note about this clone: Other DNA variants within this sample encode the same CDR3. The chain couples TRBV5-1 to TRBJ1-4, with a possible D match to TRBD1 (6 bases). The germline gives CDR1 SGHRS, CDR2 YFSETQ. CDR3 length: 14 amino acids. Trimming shortened V by 2 bases and J by 5 bases, and 10 bases separated the two germline ends. CDR3 sequence (DNA): TGCGCCAGCAGCTTACAGGGTCCCAATGAAAAACTGTTTTTT. Its protein is CASSLQGPNEKLFF. The entire variable domain, with the rest obtained from reference TRBV5-1 and TRBJ1-4, is as follows: KAGVTQTPRYLIKTRGQQVTLSCSPISGHRSVSWYQQTPGQGLQFLFEYFSETQRNKGNFPGRFSGRQFSNSRSEMNVSTLELGDSALYLCASSLQGPNEKLFFGSGTQLSVL.

This clone was counted once. V and J are TRBV19 and TRBJ2-7, with 9 bases matching TRBD2. The V gene's germline CDR1 is LNHDA and CDR2 SQIVND (reference sequence). The CDR3 runs 17 residues. V shed 3 bases, J shed 3 bases, and the junction held 12 bases outside the gene matches. This CDR3 is CASSIRGTGSGSYEQYF. Written as DNA, the CDR3 is TGTGCCAGTAGTATTCGGGGGACGGGTAGCGGGAGCTACGAGCAGTACTTC.

This sequence joins TRBV6-9 and TRBJ1-1, with D possibly being TRBD1 (5 bases). This CDR3 contains 10 residues. Looked up from germline, CDR1 is MNHGY and CDR2 is SVAAGI. Here the CDR3 DNA reads TGTGCTCAAGGTGGACGGAGGGGTTTCTTT. It codes for CAQGGRRGFF.

CDR3 sequence reads: CAIRTGLTNYEQYF. Here the CDR3 DNA reads TGTGCCATCAGGACAGGACTCACCAACTACGAGCAGTACTTC. The chain couples TRBV10-3 to TRBJ2-7, with a possible D match to TRBD1 (6 bases). This CDR3 has 14 residues. Trimming took off 6 bases at V and 3 bases at J, with 15 bases between the two ends. In germline, CDR1 is ENHRY, CDR2 SYGVKD.

V usage is TRBV10-1 and J usage is TRBJ2-2; perhaps TRBD1 as D (5 bases). Germline V gene sequence: CDR1 WNHNN, CDR2 SYGVQD (reference sequence). V shed 4 bases and J shed 0 bases, with 9 bases lying between them. The CDR3 covers 15 residues. CDR3 amino acids: CASSGGRPNTGELFF. The CDR3 bases are TGCGCCAGCAGTGGGGGCAGGCCGAACACCGGGGAGCTGTTTTTT.

The gene calls are TRBV4-1 and TRBJ1-3; no firm D call. CDR1 and CDR2 (germline): MGHRA, YSYEKL. The germline V and J ends were trimmed by 1 base and 0 bases, with 7 bases remaining between them. The CDR3 consists of 15 residues. CDR3 loop: CASSQVQLSGNTIYF. The DNA of the CDR3 is TGCGCCAGCAGCCAAGTACAGCTCTCTGGAAACACCATATATTTT.

This CDR3 is CASSSAAPGGNTIYF. The CDR3 nucleotides read TGTGCCAGCAGTTCCGCGGCGCCGGGGGGAAACACCATATATTTT. The chain carries TRBV25-1 and TRBJ1-3; no reliable D call. Germline V gives CDR1 MGHDK, CDR2 SYGVNS. The CDR3 spans 15 residues. The V end lost 5 bases, the J end lost 4 bases, and 15 bases lay between the germline ends.

The rearrangement links TRBV5-1 to TRBJ1-1; a possible D gene is TRBD1 (5 bases). The germline CDR1 and CDR2 sequences are SGHRS and YFSETQ. This CDR3 is built from 16 residues. Trimming left V 0 bases short and J 1 base short, with 13 bases between. CDR3 residues: CASSLAPAGTNTEAFF. CDR3 in DNA: TGCGCCAGCAGCTTGGCCCCGGCAGGGACGAACACTGAAGCTTTCTTT.

The V call is TRBV5-1, the J call TRBJ2-1; D not resolved. The CDR3 extends over 13 amino acids. V was clipped by 3 bases and J by 8 bases, with 12 bases between them. CDR1 and CDR2 (germline): SGHRS, YFSETQ. This chain's CDR3 is CASSSSFMDEQFF. For the CDR3, the DNA is TGCGCCAGCAGCTCGTCCTTTATGGATGAGCAGTTCTTC.

The chain has TRBV28 and TRBJ1-2; tentative D call: TRBD1 (6 bases). CDR1 and CDR2 from the germline V gene are MDHEN and SYDVKM. Between the trimmed V and J ends, which lost 7 bases and 7 bases, there was a span of 31 bases. The length of the CDR3 is 18 residues. CDR3 in amino acids: CASIPGDFGHQTRSGYTF. The DNA for the CDR3 is TGTGCCAGCATCCCAGGGGATTTCGGACATCAAACACGAAGTGGCTACACCTTC.

This clone was detected once. The chain couples TRBV4-2 to TRBJ2-2; TRBD2 matches 13 bases. V trimming: 4 bases; J trimming: 5 bases; junction bases outside the gene matches: 7. Germline CDR1 LGHNA, CDR2 YNFKEQ. CDR3 length: 17 residues. CDR3 region: CASSRGLAGVGTGELFF. Here the CDR3 DNA reads TGTGCCAGCAGCCGCGGACTAGCGGGAGTTGGGACCGGGGAGCTGTTTTTT.

The CDR3 is CASSRRVSGDGYTF. The CDR3 region has the DNA TGCGCCAGCAGCCGAAGGGTCTCAGGGGATGGCTACACCTTC. The rearrangement uses TRBV4-1 and TRBJ1-2; tentative D call: TRBD1 (6 bases). Germline values: CDR1 MGHRA, CDR2 YSYEKL. The CDR3 length is 14 residues. The ends were cut back, 4 bases at V and 6 bases at J, with 15 bases in the middle.

This clone has only one observation. V gene TRBV28 combines with J gene TRBJ2-7; 8 nucleotides agree with TRBD1. Trimming took 2 bases from V and 12 from J; bases not matched to a gene: 9. CDR1 MDHEN and CDR2 SYDVKM come from the germline V gene. The CDR3 is made up of 13 amino acids. CDR3 loop: CASSLPFGQGGYF. The DNA for the CDR3 is TGTGCCAGCAGTTTACCCTTCGGACAGGGAGGGTACTTC.

The V gene is TRBV29-1, the J gene TRBJ1-2, with 9 bases that match TRBD1. The germline gives CDR1 SQVTM, CDR2 ANQGSEA. Trimming took 6 bases from V and 4 from J; bases not matched to a gene: 6. The CDR3 is 13 amino acids. In DNA form, the CDR3 reads TGCAGCGTCGGGGACAGGGCAGGCTATGGCTACACCTTC. Protein product: CSVGDRAGYGYTF.

The chain links TRBV2 to TRBJ1-2; possible D gene TRBD1, 5 bases. CDR3 size: 14 residues. Between the trimmed V and J ends, which lost 11 bases and 3 bases, there was a span of 19 bases. Germline CDR1 SNHLY, CDR2 FYNNEI. This CDR3 is CALGQGGLDYGYTF. CDR3 nucleotides: TGTGCCCTTGGGCAGGGAGGGCTAGACTATGGCTACACCTTC.

The chain joins TRBV18 to TRBJ2-1; D is uncertain. V was cut by 2 bases and J by 4 bases, with 3 bases left in between. Germline CDR1 and CDR2: KGHSH and LQKENI. This CDR3 comprises 12 residues. The CDR3 here is CASSPFYNEQFF. For the CDR3, the DNA is TGTGCCAGCTCACCATTTTACAATGAGCAGTTCTTC.

As for this clone: This same CDR3 is encoded by further DNA sequences in the sample. J is TRBJ2-3 and V is TRBV7-2, with D possibly TRBD1 on 6 matching bases. Germline CDR1 and CDR2: SGHTA and FQGNSA. The CDR3 consists of 12 residues. Deletions cut 5 bases from V and 6 bases from J, with 9 bases between. Written as DNA, the CDR3 is TGTGCCAGCAGCCACAGGGCCGATACGCAGTATTTT. Its translation: CASSHRADTQYF. Variable domain in full (rest from reference TRBV7-2 and TRBJ2-3): GAGVSQSPSNKVTEKGKDVELRCDPISGHTALYWYRQSLGQGLEFLIYFQGNSAPDKSGLPSDRFSAERTGGSVSTLTIQRTQQEDSAVYLCASSHRADTQYFGPGTRLTVL.

The V and J genes are TRBV18 and TRBJ2-2, with D tentatively TRBD1 (6 bases). This CDR3 region has 15 residues. With 3 bases removed from V and 6 bases from J, the gap between germline ends came to 14 bases. The germline V gene has CDR1 KGHSH and CDR2 LQKENI. This CDR3 reads CASSPATGKAGELFF. In DNA, the CDR3 is TGTGCCAGCTCACCCGCAACAGGGAAGGCCGGGGAGCTGTTTTTT.

For this clone: Within the sample, other DNA sequences also encode this same CDR3. The V call is TRBV18, the J call TRBJ1-5, with a possible D match to TRBD1 (6 bases). CDR3 length: 15 amino acids. Per the germline V gene, CDR1 is KGHSH and CDR2 is LQKENI. The V end was cut by 6 bases, the J end by 1 base, with 13 bases between. DNA of the CDR3: TGTGCCAGCTCCCCCGGAACAGGGAGCAATCAGCCCCAGCATTTT. It translates to CASSPGTGSNQPQHF. The full variable domain, its missing parts supplied by reference TRBV18 and TRBJ1-5, is NAGVMQNPRHLVRRRGQEARLRCSPMKGHSHVYWYRQLPEEGLKFMVYLQKENIIDESGMPKERFSAEFPKEGPSILRIQQVVRGDSAAYFCASSPGTGSNQPQHFGDGTRLSIL.

The chain carries TRBV5-1 and TRBJ2-6; 7 bases fit TRBD1. The J segment lost 0 bases and the V segment lost 1 base, leaving 4 bases of the junction unmatched. This CDR3 comprises 17 residues. Germline CDR1 is SGHRS and CDR2 is YFSETQ. In DNA, the CDR3 is TGCGCCAGCAGCTTGCTGACAGGGAGCTCTGGGGCCAACGTCCTGACTTTC. Encoded protein: CASSLLTGSSGANVLTF.

The chain carries TRBV5-6 and TRBJ1-2, with D hard to call. The length of the CDR3 is 12 residues. The V gene's germline CDR1 is SGHDT and CDR2 YYEEEE. Between the trimmed V and J ends, which lost 1 base and 8 bases, there was a span of 9 bases. This chain's CDR3 is CASSLTSQGYTF. CDR3 sequence (DNA): TGTGCCAGCAGCTTGACCTCCCAGGGCTACACCTTC.

The rearrangement links TRBV6-1 to TRBJ2-1, with 10 bases matching TRBD1. Germline V lookup: CDR1 MNHNS, CDR2 SASEGT. V lost 8 bases, J lost 4 bases, and 2 bases stayed unmatched. The CDR3 contains 13 residues. CDR3 in amino acids: CASGDRGYNEQFF. CDR3 nucleotide sequence: TGTGCCAGCGGGGACAGGGGTTACAATGAGCAGTTCTTC.

The chain is built from TRBV5-5 and TRBJ2-5; D uncertain. Germline V lookup: CDR1 SGHKS, CDR2 YYEKEE (reference sequence). Trimming took off 3 bases at V and 2 bases at J, with 11 bases between the two ends. The CDR3 runs 14 residues. The CDR3 coding sequence is TGTGCCAGCAGCTCCTCCGGGTCTCAAGAGACCCAGTACTTC. It yields the protein CASSSSGSQETQYF.

A remark on this clone: This same CDR3 is encoded by further DNA sequences in the sample. This chain links TRBV7-9 with TRBJ1-2; weak D call: TRBD1 (6 bases). CDR1 and CDR2 (germline): SEHNR, FQNEAQ (reference sequence). Trimming took 1 base from V and 8 from J, leaving 11 bases between them. This CDR3 comprises 13 residues. The CDR3 loop is CASSLGQGIGYTF. In DNA form, the CDR3 reads TGTGCCAGCAGCTTAGGGCAGGGGATAGGCTACACCTTC.

The chain carries TRBV6-5 and TRBJ2-1; D possibly matches TRBD1 or TRBD2 (5 bases each). Trimming stripped 8 bases from V and 3 bases from J, with 17 bases between. Germline CDR1 is MNHEY and CDR2 is SVGAGI. The CDR3 covers 15 residues. CDR3 bases: TGTGCCAGCCGACTATGGGACGAAAACTACAATGAGCAGTTCTTC. Translation gives CASRLWDENYNEQFF.

Notes on this clone: Other DNA variants within this sample encode the same CDR3. J is TRBJ2-2 and V is TRBV19; D is ambiguous. The germline V gene encodes CDR1 LNHDA and CDR2 SQIVND (reference sequence). V was trimmed by 1 base and J by 0 bases, leaving 3 bases between them. This CDR3 has 14 residues. DNA of the CDR3: TGTGCCAGTAGTATAGGGCCGAACACCGGGGAGCTGTTTTTT. Its protein product is CASSIGPNTGELFF.